This T cell receptor beta chain originates from a study of T cell responses to AZD1222 COVID-19 vaccine. Study overall: Pooled in the analysis were second doses at about 4 or about 12 weeks.

Findings and limits, study-wide: Spike as a whole was targeted by vaccine-associated CD4 TCRs, dominant at 160-218 and 743-854. Baseline testing showed seropositivity in only a handful of AZD1222 recipients. The donors showed a predominance of white British ancestry and of females, with possible underestimation of clonal diversity.

As concerns this clone: Its antigen is undetermined.

Sequenced by immunoSEQ multiplex PCR; TCRdb stores in-frame clones only, minus some. Among over 110,000 clones listed, 85% to 95% were seen once. Germline V gene data show CDR1 as SGHNT and CDR2 as YENEEA. The length of the CDR3 is 15 residues. V lost 3 bases and J lost 4; bases outside the gene matches: 5. The chain uses TRBV11-3 and TRBJ2-1; 8 nucleotides line up with TRBD1. The sequence was collected from an adult in good health. Material: peripheral blood, obtained on day 0 of AZD1222 vaccination. Here the CDR3 reads CASSFGQGRYNEQFF. The CDR3 DNA reads TGTGCCAGCAGCTTTGGACAGGGTCGTTACAATGAGCAGTTCTTC.